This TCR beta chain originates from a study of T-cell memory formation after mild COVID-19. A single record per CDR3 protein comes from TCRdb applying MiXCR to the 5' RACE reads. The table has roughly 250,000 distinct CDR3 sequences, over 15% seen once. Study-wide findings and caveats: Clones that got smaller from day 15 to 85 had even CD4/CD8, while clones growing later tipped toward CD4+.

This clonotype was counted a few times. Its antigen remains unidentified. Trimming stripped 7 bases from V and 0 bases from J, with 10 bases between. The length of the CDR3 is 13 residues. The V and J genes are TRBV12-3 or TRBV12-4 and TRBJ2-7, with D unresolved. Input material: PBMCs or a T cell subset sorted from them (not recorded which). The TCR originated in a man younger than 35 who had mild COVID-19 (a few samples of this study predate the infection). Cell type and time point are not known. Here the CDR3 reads CASTSLSSYEQYF. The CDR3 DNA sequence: TGTGCCAGCACGTCACTGAGCTCCTACGAGCAGTACTTC.